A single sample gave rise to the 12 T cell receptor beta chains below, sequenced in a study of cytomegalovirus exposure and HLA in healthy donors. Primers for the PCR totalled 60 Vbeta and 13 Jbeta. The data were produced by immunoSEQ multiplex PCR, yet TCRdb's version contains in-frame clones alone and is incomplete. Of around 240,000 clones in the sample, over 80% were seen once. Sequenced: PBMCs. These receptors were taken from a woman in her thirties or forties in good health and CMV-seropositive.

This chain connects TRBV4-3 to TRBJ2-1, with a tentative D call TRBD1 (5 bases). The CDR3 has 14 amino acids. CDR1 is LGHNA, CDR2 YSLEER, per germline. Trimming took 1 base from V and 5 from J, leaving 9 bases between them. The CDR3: CASSQVGQDNEQFF. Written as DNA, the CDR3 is TGCGCCAGCAGCCAAGTGGGGCAAGACAATGAGCAGTTCTTC.

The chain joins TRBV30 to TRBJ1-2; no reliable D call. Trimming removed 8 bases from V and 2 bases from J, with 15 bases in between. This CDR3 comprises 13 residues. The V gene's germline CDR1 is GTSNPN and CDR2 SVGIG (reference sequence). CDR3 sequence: CAGERGHNYGYTF. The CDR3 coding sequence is TGTGCCGGGGAAAGAGGGCACAACTATGGCTACACCTTC.

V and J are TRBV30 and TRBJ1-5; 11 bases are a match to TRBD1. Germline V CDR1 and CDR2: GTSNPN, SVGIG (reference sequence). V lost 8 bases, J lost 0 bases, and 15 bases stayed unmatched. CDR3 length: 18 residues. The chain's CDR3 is CAARPGTGGLNSNQPQHF. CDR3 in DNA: TGTGCCGCACGACCAGGGACAGGGGGTTTGAATAGCAATCAGCCCCAGCATTTT. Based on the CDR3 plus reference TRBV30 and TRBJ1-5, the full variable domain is SQTIHQWPATLVQPVGSPLSLECTVEGTSNPNLYWYRQAAGRGLQLLFYSVGIGQISSEVPQNLSASRPQDRQFILSSKKLLLSDSGFYLCAARPGTGGLNSNQPQHFGDGTRLSIL.

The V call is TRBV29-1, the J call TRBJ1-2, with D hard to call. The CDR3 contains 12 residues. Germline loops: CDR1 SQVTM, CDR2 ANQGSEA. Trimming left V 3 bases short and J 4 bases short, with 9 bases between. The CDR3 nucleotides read TGCAGCGTTGAGGGCAGACCCTATGGCTACACCTTC. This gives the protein CSVEGRPYGYTF.

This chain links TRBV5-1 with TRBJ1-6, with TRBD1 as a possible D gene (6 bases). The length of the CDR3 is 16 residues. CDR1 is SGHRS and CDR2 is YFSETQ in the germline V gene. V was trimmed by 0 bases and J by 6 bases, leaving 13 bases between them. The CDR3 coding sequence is TGCGCCAGCAGCTTGGAGGTGGGGGCCATTAATTCACCCCTCCACTTT. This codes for CASSLEVGAINSPLHF.

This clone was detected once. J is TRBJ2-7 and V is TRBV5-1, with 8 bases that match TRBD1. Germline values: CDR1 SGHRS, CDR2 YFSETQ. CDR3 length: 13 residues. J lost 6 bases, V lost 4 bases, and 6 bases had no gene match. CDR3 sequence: CASSVDRVGEQYF. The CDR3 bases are TGCGCCAGCAGCGTGGACAGGGTCGGCGAGCAGTACTTC.

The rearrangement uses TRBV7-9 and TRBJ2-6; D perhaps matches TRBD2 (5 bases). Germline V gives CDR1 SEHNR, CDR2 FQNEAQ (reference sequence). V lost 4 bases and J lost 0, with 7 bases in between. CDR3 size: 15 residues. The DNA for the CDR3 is TGTGCCAGCAGCTGGGAGCTCTCTGGGGCCAACGTCCTGACTTTC. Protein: CASSWELSGANVLTF.

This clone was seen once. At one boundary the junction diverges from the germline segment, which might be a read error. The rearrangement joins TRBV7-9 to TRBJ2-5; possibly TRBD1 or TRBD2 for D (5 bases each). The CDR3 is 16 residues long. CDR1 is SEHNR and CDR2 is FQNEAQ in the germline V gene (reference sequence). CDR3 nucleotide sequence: TGTTCCAGCAGCTTAGGGGATAAAGAGGGCCAAGAGACCCAGTACTTC. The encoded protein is CSSSLGDKEGQETQYF.

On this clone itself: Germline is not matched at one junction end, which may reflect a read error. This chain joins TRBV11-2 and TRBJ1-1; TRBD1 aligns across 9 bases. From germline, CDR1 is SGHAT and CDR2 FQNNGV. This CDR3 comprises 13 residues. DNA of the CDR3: TGTGCCGGCAGCTTAGACAGGGGGACTGAAGCTTTCTTT. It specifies CAGSLDRGTEAFF.

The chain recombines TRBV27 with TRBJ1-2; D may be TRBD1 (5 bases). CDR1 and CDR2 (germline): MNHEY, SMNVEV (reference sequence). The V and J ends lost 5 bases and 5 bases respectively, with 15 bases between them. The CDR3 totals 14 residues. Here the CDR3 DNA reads TGTGCCAGCAGTCCGGTGGGGGGGGGATATGGCTACACCTTC. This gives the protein CASSPVGGGYGYTF.

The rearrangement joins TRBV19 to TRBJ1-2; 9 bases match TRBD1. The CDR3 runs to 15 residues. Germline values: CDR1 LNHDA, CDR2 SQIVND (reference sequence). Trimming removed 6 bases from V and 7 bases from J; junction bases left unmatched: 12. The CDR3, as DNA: TGTGCCAGTAGGTCCGGTGGGACAGGGCAGTCTGGCTACACCTTC. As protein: CASRSGGTGQSGYTF.

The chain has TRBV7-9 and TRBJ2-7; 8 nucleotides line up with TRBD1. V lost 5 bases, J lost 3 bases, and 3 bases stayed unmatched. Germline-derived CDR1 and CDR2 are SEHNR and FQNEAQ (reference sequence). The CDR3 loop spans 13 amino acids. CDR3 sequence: CASSPDRGYEQYF. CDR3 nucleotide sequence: TGTGCCAGCAGCCCCGACAGGGGCTACGAGCAGTACTTC.